This is a list of T cell receptor beta chains from one sample in a study of blood T cell repertoires in COVID-19. Profiling relied on immunoSEQ multiplex PCR, and the TCRdb table lists in-frame clones only, not all of them. The sample includes over 250,000 clones, over 75% of them seen just once. The sample consisted of peripheral blood. The source of these receptors is a woman aged 70 to 79 with acute or convalescent COVID-19. CDR3s include the opening cysteine and the closing phenylalanine or tryptophan. A D gene is named only where the DNA matches it firmly. Expanded clones are given a class, and other clones once, few, many or no size at all.

.,TRBD2,TRBV6-2/TRBV6-3,TRBJ2-7,CASSYYGTSVVYEQYF,TGTGCCAGCAGTTACTACGGGACTAGCGTCGTCTACGAGCAGTACTTC
.,TRBD2,TRBV2,TRBJ2-5,CASSEIPTSRETQYF,TGTGCCAGCAGTGAAATACCGACTAGCAGGGAGACCCAGTACTTC
.,TRBD2,TRBV20-1,TRBJ2-1,CSASGLAGPNEQFF,TGCAGTGCTAGTGGTCTAGCGGGTCCCAATGAGCAGTTCTTC
.,.,TRBV19,TRBJ1-5,CASKERQGGQPQHF,TGTGCCAGTAAGGAGAGGCAGGGCGGCCAGCCCCAGCATTTT
.,.,TRBV5-1,TRBJ1-2,CASSLRGGNGYTF,TGCGCCAGCAGCTTGCGGGGGGGTAATGGCTACACCTTC
once,TRBD1,TRBV2,TRBJ1-1,CAGLAGQSEAFF,TGTGCCGGGCTGGCGGGACAGTCTGAAGCTTTCTTT
.,.,TRBV5-6,TRBJ2-1,CASSLRGPYNEQFF,TGTGCCAGCAGCTTGAGGGGTCCCTACAATGAGCAGTTCTTC
.,TRBD2,TRBV5-5,TRBJ2-1,CASSFGATSGVYNEQFF,TGTGCCAGCAGCTTCGGGGCGACTAGCGGGGTGTACAATGAGCAGTTCTTC
.,.,TRBV5-8,TRBJ1-2,CASSLLLGYTF,TGTGCCAGCAGCTTGTTACTTGGCTACACCTTC
.,.,TRBV7-2,TRBJ1-6,CASRIAAIHNSPLHF,TGTGCCAGCAGAATTGCGGCGATACATAATTCACCCCTCCACTTT
few,.,TRBV9,TRBJ2-1,CASSVAGDNEQFF,TGTGCCAGCAGCGTAGCCGGGGACAATGAGCAGTTCTTC
.,.,TRBV9,TRBJ1-4,CASSVAGDTVEKLFF,TGTGCCAGCAGCGTAGCAGGGGACACGGTTGAAAAACTGTTTTTT
.,TRBD1,TRBV2,TRBJ2-1,CASRQGAREQFF,TGTGCCAGCAGGCAGGGGGCGCGAGAGCAGTTCTTC
.,.,TRBV4-1,TRBJ2-1,CASSQVGGAGNEQFF,TGCGCCAGCAGCCAAGTGGGGGGGGCCGGGAATGAGCAGTTCTTC
once,.,TRBV7-8,TRBJ1-1,CASTEPRGTTFF,TGTGCCAGCACCGAGCCCCGGGGAACCACTTTCTTT
.,.,TRBV19,TRBJ1-2,CASSPPGGRNYGYTF,TGTGCCAGTAGTCCCCCTGGGGGGAGGAACTATGGCTACACCTTC
.,.,TRBV28,TRBJ1-2,CASSFPQGRVANYGYTF,TGTGCCAGCAGTTTCCCTCAGGGGCGTGTAGCTAACTATGGCTACACCTTC